These 21 T cell receptor beta chains were all obtained from the same sample, sequenced in a study of blood T cell repertoires in COVID-19. Libraries were prepared by immunoSEQ multiplex PCR; TCRdb keeps only in-frame clonotypes and omits some of them. The table records over 300,000 clones, 70% to 90% of them present only once. Material for sequencing was peripheral blood. Receptors were obtained from a man younger than 35 who had recovered from COVID-19.

The gene calls are TRBV6-5 and TRBJ2-2, with D perhaps matching TRBD1 (6 bases). CDR1 and CDR2 (germline): MNHEY, SVGAGI. V was shortened by 8 bases and J by 3 bases, with 16 bases between the two germline ends. The CDR3 is 15 residues long. In DNA, the CDR3 is TGTGCCAGCCGAGGTTTGGGGGCGGACACCGGGGAGCTGTTTTTT. The encoded protein is CASRGLGADTGELFF.

The rearrangement joins TRBV5-1 to TRBJ2-7; 10 bases line up with TRBD1. The germline V gene has CDR1 SGHRS and CDR2 YFSETQ. V was clipped by 4 bases and J by 7 bases; unmatched bases: 8. CDR3 length: 14 residues. This CDR3 reads CASSPGTGAWEQYF. CDR3 nucleotide sequence: TGCGCCAGCAGCCCCGGGACAGGGGCGTGGGAGCAGTACTTC.

The chain links TRBV7-9 to TRBJ1-5, with 9 bases identical to TRBD1. In germline, CDR1 is SEHNR, CDR2 FQNEAQ (reference sequence). The CDR3 is 15 residues long. J gave up 4 bases and V 5 bases, and 6 bases lay outside the gene matches. CDR3: CASSAGDRENQPQHF. For the CDR3, the DNA is TGTGCCAGCAGCGCGGGGGACAGGGAGAATCAGCCCCAGCATTTT.

V is TRBV11-2 and J is TRBJ2-7, with 14 bases matching TRBD2. This CDR3 has 16 amino acids. V trimming: 1 base; J trimming: 6 bases; junction bases outside the gene matches: 5. CDR1 is SGHAT and CDR2 is FQNNGV in the germline V gene. The CDR3 reads CASSLGGTSGRSEQYF. CDR3 sequence (DNA): TGTGCCAGCAGCTTAGGGGGGACTAGCGGGAGAAGCGAGCAGTACTTC.

CDR3 DNA sequence: TGTGCCAGCAGCCTCCCCGAACAGGGGCCCGACACCGGGGAGCTGTTTTTT. As protein: CASSLPEQGPDTGELFF. The J gene is TRBJ2-2, the V gene TRBV7-9; 7 bases line up with TRBD1. The CDR3 has 17 amino acids. The trim removed 5 bases at V and 3 bases at J, leaving 12 bases unmatched. Germline loops: CDR1 SEHNR, CDR2 FQNEAQ (reference sequence).

CDR3 nucleotide sequence: TGTGCCATCAGTGAGTCCCGTCGAGGAGCGGGAGGGGGAGAGACCCAGTACTTC. Protein sequence: CAISESRRGAGGGETQYF. The genes are TRBV10-3 and TRBJ2-5; 10 bases agree with TRBD2. Germline CDR1 reads ENHRY; CDR2 reads SYGVKD. With V trimmed by 0 bases and J by 4 bases, 11 bases remained unmatched. The CDR3 covers 18 residues.

V gene TRBV5-1 combines with J gene TRBJ2-3; 13 nucleotides match TRBD2. This CDR3 region has 16 residues. The germline CDR1 and CDR2 sequences are SGHRS and YFSETQ. V gave up 6 bases and J gave up 4 bases; unmatched junction bases: 8. CDR3 residues: CASKPTSGRDADTQYF. CDR3 coding DNA: TGCGCCAGCAAACCAACTAGCGGGAGGGACGCAGATACGCAGTATTTT.

The chain has TRBV6-2 or TRBV6-3 and TRBJ2-1; 7 nucleotides match TRBD1. V was pared by 2 bases and J by 0 bases, with 10 bases of the junction left unmatched. Germline-derived CDR1 and CDR2 are MNHEY and SVGEGT. The CDR3 has 18 amino acids. The CDR3 region is CASSYPDRDFDSYNEQFF. As DNA, the CDR3 is TGTGCCAGCAGTTACCCCGACAGGGATTTTGACTCCTACAATGAGCAGTTCTTC.

With respect to this clone: The same CDR3 is also encoded by other DNA sequences in this sample. This chain uses TRBV2 with TRBJ1-1, with D perhaps TRBD1 (6 bases). This CDR3 is 13 amino acids long. Germline V lookup: CDR1 SNHLY, CDR2 FYNNEI. The ends were cut back, 7 bases at V and 1 base at J, with 10 bases in the middle. CDR3 coding DNA: TGTGCCAGCACGGACAGCTCGAACACTGAAGCTTTCTTT. Residues: CASTDSSNTEAFF.

The CDR3 protein is CASSRGGTNEKLFF. For the CDR3, the DNA is TGTGCCTCAAGCCGGGGGGGAACTAATGAAAAACTGTTTTTT. This chain uses TRBV19 with TRBJ1-4, with a possible D match to TRBD1 (5 bases). CDR3 size: 14 residues. V was shortened by 11 bases and J by 1 base, with 14 bases between the two germline ends. Per the germline V gene, CDR1 is LNHDA and CDR2 is SQIVND (reference sequence).

The chain couples TRBV9 to TRBJ1-2, with D unclear. This CDR3 region has 14 residues. Trimming pared 0 bases from V and 6 bases from J, leaving 12 bases between. Germline V CDR1 and CDR2: SGDLS, YYNGEE. The CDR3 sequence: CASSVGGWYDGYTF. DNA for the CDR3: TGTGCCAGCAGCGTAGGAGGGTGGTATGATGGCTACACCTTC.

This clone has only one observation. The CDR3 is CASGQMNTEAFF. The CDR3 nucleotides read TGTGCCAGCGGACAGATGAACACTGAAGCTTTCTTT. The chain has TRBV5-4 and TRBJ1-1; a weak D match, TRBD1 (6 bases). Trimming took off 7 bases at V and 0 bases at J, with 7 bases between the two ends. Looked up from germline, CDR1 is SGHNT and CDR2 is YYREEE (reference sequence). The CDR3 runs 12 residues.

The V gene is TRBV28, the J gene TRBJ1-2; the match to TRBD1 covers 7 bases. The CDR3 is 15 residues long. V lost 5 bases, J lost 4 bases, and 10 bases stayed unmatched. Germline CDR1 and CDR2: MDHEN and SYDVKM. The CDR3 is CASSLTTGSGYGYTF. In DNA form, the CDR3 reads TGTGCCAGCAGTCTAACGACAGGGTCTGGCTATGGCTACACCTTC.

The rearrangement uses TRBV24-1 and TRBJ1-2; 9 bases agree with TRBD1. The germline gives CDR1 KGHDR, CDR2 SFDVKD. V was clipped by 4 bases and J by 5 bases; unmatched bases: 1. The CDR3 totals 13 residues. Written as DNA, the CDR3 is TGTGCCACCAGTGAGGGACAGGGATATGGCTACACCTTC. Amino acids: CATSEGQGYGYTF.

V gene TRBV5-5 combines with J gene TRBJ2-1; D possibly corresponds to TRBD2 (6 bases). CDR3 length: 15 residues. The V end lost 6 bases, the J end lost 5 bases, and 18 bases lay between the germline ends. CDR1 and CDR2 (germline): SGHKS, YYEKEE (reference sequence). The DNA for the CDR3 is TGTGCCAGCACCCCTCGAGGCGGGGTAAACAATGAGCAGTTCTTC. Translation gives CASTPRGGVNNEQFF. The whole variable domain, filled in from reference TRBV5-5 and TRBJ2-1, reads DAGVTQSPTHLIKTRGQQVTLRCSPISGHKSVSWYQQVLGQGPQFIFQYYEKEERGRGNFPDRFSARQFPNYSSELNVNALLLGDSALYLCASTPRGGVNNEQFFGPGTRLTVL.

This sequence joins TRBV18 and TRBJ2-3; 11 positions match TRBD2. CDR3 size: 16 residues. Trimming at V came to 1 base and at J to 4 bases, leaving 4 bases not matched to a gene. The germline V gene encodes CDR1 KGHSH and CDR2 LQKENI. The DNA of the CDR3 is TGTGCCAGCTCACCACGTACTAGCGGGAGTGCAGATACGCAGTATTTT. It encodes CASSPRTSGSADTQYF.

This chain links TRBV7-9 with TRBJ2-7; tentative D call: TRBD1 (5 bases). V gave up 5 bases and J gave up 0 bases, with 17 bases separating them. Germline V gives CDR1 SEHNR, CDR2 FQNEAQ (reference sequence). The CDR3 spans 16 residues. The CDR3 DNA is TGTGCCAGCAGCGCACCCGGCAGGGCGAACTCCTACGAGCAGTACTTC. It is translated as CASSAPGRANSYEQYF.

The V gene is TRBV12-2, the J gene TRBJ2-6; whether TRBD1, the table's D call, matches the DNA was not checked. TRBV12-2 is noted as a pseudogene. The CDR3 is 16 residues long. The CDR3 region has the DNA TGTGCAAGTCCACGGGACAGGGGATCTGGGGCCAACGTCCTGACTTTC. This encodes CASPRDRGSGANVLTF.

CDR3 in amino acids: CASSSPGQMNTEAFF. The CDR3 DNA reads TGTGCCAGCAGCTCACCGGGACAGATGAACACTGAAGCTTTCTTT. The V call is TRBV9, the J call TRBJ1-1; 7 bases line up with TRBD1. CDR1 SGDLS and CDR2 YYNGEE come from the germline V gene. J lost 0 bases, V lost 4 bases, and 6 bases had no gene match. The length of the CDR3 is 15 residues.

The V gene is TRBV3-1 (or the pseudogene TRBV3-2), the J gene TRBJ1-2; 8 bases map to TRBD1. J gave up 8 bases and V 0 bases, and 8 bases lay outside the gene matches. Germline CDR1 is LGHDT and CDR2 is YNNKEL (reference sequence). The CDR3 extends over 15 amino acids. The CDR3 DNA reads as TGTGCCAGCAGCCAAGATCAGGGCAGGGGGCAGGGCTACACCTTC. This sequence encodes CASSQDQGRGQGYTF.

The chain employs TRBV24-1 and TRBJ2-1; TRBD1 matches at 9 bases. Trimming at V came to 7 bases and at J to 2 bases, leaving 5 bases not matched to a gene. The germline gives CDR1 KGHDR, CDR2 SFDVKD. The CDR3 runs to 15 residues. For the CDR3, the DNA is TGTGCCACCAGCACCGGGACAGGGACCTACAATGAGCAGTTCTTC. This gives the protein CATSTGTGTYNEQFF.